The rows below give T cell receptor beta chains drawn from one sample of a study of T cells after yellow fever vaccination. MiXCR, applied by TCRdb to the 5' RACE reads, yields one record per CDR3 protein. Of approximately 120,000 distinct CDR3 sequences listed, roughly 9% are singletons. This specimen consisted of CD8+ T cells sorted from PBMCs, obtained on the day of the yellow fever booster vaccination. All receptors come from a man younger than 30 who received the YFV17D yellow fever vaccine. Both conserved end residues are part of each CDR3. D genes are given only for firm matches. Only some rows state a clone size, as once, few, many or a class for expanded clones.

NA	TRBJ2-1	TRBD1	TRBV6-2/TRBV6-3	CASSTNRGRDEQFF	TGTGCCAGCAGCACAAACAGGGGGCGCGATGAGCAGTTCTTC
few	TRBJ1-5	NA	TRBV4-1	CASSQDEGRGQPQHF	TGCGCCAGCAGCCAAGATGAGGGAAGGGGTCAGCCCCAGCATTTT
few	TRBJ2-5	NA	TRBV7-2	CASSPPGETQYF	TGTGCCAGCAGCCCTCCCGGAGAGACCCAGTACTTC
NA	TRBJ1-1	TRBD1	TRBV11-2	CASSPPGQGINTEAFF	TGTGCCAGCAGCCCCCCGGGACAGGGGATAAACACTGAAGCTTTCTTT
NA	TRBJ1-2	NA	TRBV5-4	CATRAWGGSYGYTF	TGTGCCACCCGAGCATGGGGGGGCAGCTATGGCTACACCTTC
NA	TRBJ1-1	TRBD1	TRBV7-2	CASSPLATGVPEAFF	TGTGCCAGCAGCCCCCTCGCTACAGGGGTTCCCGAAGCTTTCTTT
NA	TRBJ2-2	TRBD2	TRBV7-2	CASSFAIGAGGTANTGELFF	TGTGCCAGCAGCTTTGCGATTGGAGCGGGGGGCACCGCGAACACCGGGGAGCTGTTTTTT
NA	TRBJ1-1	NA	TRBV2	CASTYKGGTEAFF	TGTGCCAGCACCTATAAGGGGGGTACTGAAGCTTTCTTT
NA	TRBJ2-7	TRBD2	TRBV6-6	CASSYSDRQISGGLSYEQYF	TGTGCCAGCAGTTACTCAGATCGCCAAATTAGCGGGGGACTCTCCTACGAGCAGTACTTC
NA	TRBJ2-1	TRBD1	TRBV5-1	CASNTGGISDEQFF	TGCGCCAGCAACACAGGGGGCATAAGCGATGAGCAGTTCTTC
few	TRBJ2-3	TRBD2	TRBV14	CASSSGGTDTQYF	TGTGCCAGCAGTAGCGGGGGAACAGATACGCAGTATTTT
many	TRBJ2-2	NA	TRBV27	CASSLMGGPGELFF	TGTGCCAGCAGTTTAATGGGGGGTCCCGGGGAGCTGTTTTTT
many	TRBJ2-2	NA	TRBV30	CAWSTPTGELFF	TGTGCCTGGAGTACGCCTACCGGGGAGCTGTTTTTT
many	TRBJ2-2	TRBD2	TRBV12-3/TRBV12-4	CASRLGTSATGELFF	TGTGCCAGCAGGCTGGGGACTAGCGCCACCGGGGAGCTGTTTTTT
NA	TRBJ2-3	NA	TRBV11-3	CASSLRGFGTDTQYF	TGTGCCAGCAGCCTGAGGGGATTTGGAACAGATACGCAGTATTTT
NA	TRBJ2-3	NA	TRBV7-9	CASSWYSTEQYF	TGTGCCAGCAGCTGGTACTCCACGGAGCAGTATTTT
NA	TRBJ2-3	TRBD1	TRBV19	CASSTGTGHTDTQYF	TGTGCCAGTAGTACCGGGACAGGGCACACAGATACGCAGTATTTT
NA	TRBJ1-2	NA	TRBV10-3	CAISDGGLGYGYTF	TGTGCCATCAGTGACGGAGGGTTAGGGTATGGCTACACCTTC
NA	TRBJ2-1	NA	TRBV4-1	CASSHIGGHLERNEQFF	TGCGCCAGCAGCCATATAGGAGGCCACTTAGAAAGGAATGAGCAGTTCTTC
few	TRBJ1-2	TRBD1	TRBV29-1	CSVEEHGTGDYGYTF	TGCAGCGTTGAAGAGCACGGCACAGGGGACTATGGCTACACCTTC
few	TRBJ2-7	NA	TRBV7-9	CASSARGGTGLYEQYF	TGTGCCAGCAGCGCGAGGGGGGGGACAGGACTATACGAGCAGTACTTC
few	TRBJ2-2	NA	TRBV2	CASPGGPGELFF	TGTGCCAGCCCAGGCGGTCCCGGGGAGCTGTTTTTT